This entry lists 3 T cell receptor beta chains sequenced from one sample in a study of blood T cell repertoires in COVID-19. Assay used: immunoSEQ multiplex PCR; TCRdb lists only in-frame clones, some missing. The profile shows roughly 130,000 clones, 86% of them singletons. Specimen: peripheral blood. The receptors come from a man aged 40-55 years with acute or convalescent COVID-19.

V usage is TRBV5-6 and J usage is TRBJ1-3; tentative D call: TRBD1 (5 bases). CDR1 SGHDT and CDR2 YYEEEE come from the germline V gene. Trimming stripped 2 bases from V and 3 bases from J, with 9 bases between. This CDR3 contains 14 residues. CDR3 loop: CASSFGTLGNTIYF. The CDR3 DNA follows: TGTGCCAGCAGCTTCGGGACTCTTGGAAACACCATATATTTT. Combining the CDR3 with reference TRBV5-6 and TRBJ1-3 gives the whole variable domain DAGVTQSPTHLIKTRGQQVTLRCSPKSGHDTVSWYQQALGQGPQFIFQYYEEEERQRGNFPDRFSGHQFPNYSSELNVNALLLGDSALYLCASSFGTLGNTIYFGEGSWLTVV.

This chain joins TRBV10-1 and TRBJ2-2; 10 bases align to TRBD2. CDR3 size: 15 residues. Germline CDR1 and CDR2: WNHNN and SYGVQD (reference sequence). The trim removed 4 bases at V and 4 bases at J, leaving 3 bases unmatched. CDR3 nucleotide sequence: TGCGCCAGCAGTGTACTAGCGGGACCCACCGGGGAGCTGTTTTTT. Residues: CASSVLAGPTGELFF.

The chain is built from TRBV2 and TRBJ2-2; the match to TRBD2 covers 7 bases. V was clipped by 7 bases and J by 4 bases; unmatched bases: 6. CDR1 and CDR2 from the germline V gene are SNHLY and FYNNEI. The CDR3 contains 14 residues. The CDR3 sequence is CASKGGISTGELFF. CDR3 coding DNA: TGTGCCAGCAAGGGAGGGATAAGCACCGGGGAGCTGTTTTTT.